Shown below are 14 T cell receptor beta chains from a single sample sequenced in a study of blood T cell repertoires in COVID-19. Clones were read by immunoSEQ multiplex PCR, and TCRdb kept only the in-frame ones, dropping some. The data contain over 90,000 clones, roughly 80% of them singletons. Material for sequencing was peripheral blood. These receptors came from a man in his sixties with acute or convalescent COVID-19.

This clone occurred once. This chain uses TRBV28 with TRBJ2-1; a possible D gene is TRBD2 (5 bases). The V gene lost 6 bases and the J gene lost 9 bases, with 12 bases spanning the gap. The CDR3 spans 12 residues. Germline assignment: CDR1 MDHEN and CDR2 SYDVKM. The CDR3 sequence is CASRPNGIEQFF. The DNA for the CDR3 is TGTGCCAGCAGACCGAACGGGATTGAGCAGTTCTTC.

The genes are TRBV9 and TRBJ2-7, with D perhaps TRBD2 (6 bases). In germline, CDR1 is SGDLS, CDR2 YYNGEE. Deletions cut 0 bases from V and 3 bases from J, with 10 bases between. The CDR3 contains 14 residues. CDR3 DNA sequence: TGTGCCAGCAGCGTAGACGGGGACTTCTACGAGCAGTACTTC. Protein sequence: CASSVDGDFYEQYF.

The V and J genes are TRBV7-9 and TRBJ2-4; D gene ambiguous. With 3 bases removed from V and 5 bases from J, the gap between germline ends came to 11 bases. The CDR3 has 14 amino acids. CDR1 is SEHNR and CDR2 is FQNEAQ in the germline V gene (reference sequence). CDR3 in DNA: TGTGCCAGCAGCTTTTCTCCTCCGGAAAACATTCAGTACTTC. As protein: CASSFSPPENIQYF.

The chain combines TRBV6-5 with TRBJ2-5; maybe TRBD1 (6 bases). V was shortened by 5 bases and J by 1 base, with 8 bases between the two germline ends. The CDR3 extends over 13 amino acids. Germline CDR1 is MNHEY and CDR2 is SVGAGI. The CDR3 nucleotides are TGTGCCAGCAGTCGACAGGTCCAAGAGACCCAGTACTTC. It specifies CASSRQVQETQYF.

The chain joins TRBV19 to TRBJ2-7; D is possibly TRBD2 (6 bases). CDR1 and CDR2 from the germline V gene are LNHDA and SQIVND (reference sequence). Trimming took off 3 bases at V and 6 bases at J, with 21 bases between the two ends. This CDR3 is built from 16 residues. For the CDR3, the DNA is TGTGCCAGTAGTATTGTTCGGGAGTGGATGCTCACCGAGCAGTACTTC. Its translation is CASSIVREWMLTEQYF.

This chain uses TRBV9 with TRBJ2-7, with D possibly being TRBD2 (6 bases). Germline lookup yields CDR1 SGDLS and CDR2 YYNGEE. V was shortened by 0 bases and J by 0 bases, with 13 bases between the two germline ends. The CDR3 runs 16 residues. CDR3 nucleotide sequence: TGTGCCAGCAGCGTAGGAGGGACGGAGGGCTCCTACGAGCAGTACTTC. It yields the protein CASSVGGTEGSYEQYF.

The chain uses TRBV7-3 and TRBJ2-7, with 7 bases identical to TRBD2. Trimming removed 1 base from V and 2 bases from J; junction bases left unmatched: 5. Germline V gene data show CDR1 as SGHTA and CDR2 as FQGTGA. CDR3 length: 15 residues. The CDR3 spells CASSLKGGSAYEQYF. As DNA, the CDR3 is TGTGCCAGCAGCTTAAAAGGCGGGAGCGCCTACGAGCAGTACTTC.

CDR3 loop: CASSPNLGGQLNSPLHF. The CDR3 DNA is TGTGCCAGCAGCCCGAACCTAGGGGGCCAACTTAATTCACCCCTCCACTTT. The chain is built from TRBV11-2 and TRBJ1-6; 7 positions match TRBD1. Germline V CDR1 and CDR2: SGHAT, FQNNGV. J gave up 6 bases and V 5 bases, and 13 bases lay outside the gene matches. The CDR3 totals 17 residues.

CDR3: CASNHRTGSYEQYF. In DNA form, the CDR3 reads TGTGCCAGTAACCACCGGACAGGATCCTACGAGCAGTACTTC. The chain carries TRBV19 and TRBJ2-7; 7 positions match TRBD1. V shed 7 bases, J shed 1 base, and the junction held 7 bases outside the gene matches. The CDR3 runs 14 residues. From germline, CDR1 is LNHDA and CDR2 SQIVND (reference sequence).

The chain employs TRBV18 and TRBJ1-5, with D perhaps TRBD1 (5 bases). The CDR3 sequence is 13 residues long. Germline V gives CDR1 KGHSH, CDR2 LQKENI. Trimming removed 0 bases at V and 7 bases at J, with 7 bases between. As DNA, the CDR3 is TGTGCCAGCTCACCACCCCAGGGACAGCCCCAGCATTTT. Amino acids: CASSPPQGQPQHF.

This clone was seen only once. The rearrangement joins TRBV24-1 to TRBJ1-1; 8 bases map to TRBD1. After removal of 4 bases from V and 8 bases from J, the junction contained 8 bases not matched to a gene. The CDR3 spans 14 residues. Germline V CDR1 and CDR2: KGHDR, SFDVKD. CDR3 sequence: CATSDPDRGDEAFF. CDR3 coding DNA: TGTGCCACCAGTGACCCTGACAGGGGAGACGAAGCTTTCTTT.

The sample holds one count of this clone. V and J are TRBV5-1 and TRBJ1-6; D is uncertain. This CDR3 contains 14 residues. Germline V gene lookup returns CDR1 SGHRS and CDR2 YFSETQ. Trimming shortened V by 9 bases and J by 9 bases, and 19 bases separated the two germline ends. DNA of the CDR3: TGCGCCACCAGTGGTGAGGGCCTTGGTTCACCCCTCCACTTT. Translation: CATSGEGLGSPLHF.

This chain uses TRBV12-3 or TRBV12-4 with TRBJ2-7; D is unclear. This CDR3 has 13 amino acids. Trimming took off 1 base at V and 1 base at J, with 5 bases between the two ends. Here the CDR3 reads CASSLDESYEQYF. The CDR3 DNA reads TGTGCCAGCAGTTTAGACGAGTCCTACGAGCAGTACTTC.

CDR3 loop: CAMATGEADTQYF. The CDR3 DNA reads TGTGCCATGGCGACAGGGGAGGCAGATACGCAGTATTTT. This rearrangement joins TRBV10-3 to TRBJ2-3; 8 nucleotides line up with TRBD1. Germline V lookup: CDR1 ENHRY, CDR2 SYGVKD. The V gene end was trimmed by 9 bases and the J gene end by 4 bases; junction bases not matched to a gene: 6. This CDR3 contains 13 residues.